The 15 T cell receptor beta chains listed next were all sequenced from one sample in a study of blood T cell repertoires in COVID-19 (dated by TCRdb to the early 2020s). Receptors were amplified or captured by the immunoSEQ multiplex PCR assay. The table was pulled from immuneACCESS by TCRdb, which kept in-frame rearrangements only. Such tables lose some clones; where checked, under half of the loss comes from unresolved V genes, and the rest has no known cause. This sample holds 250,000 or so clones; roughly nine tenths were observed only once. 4.6% of the sample belongs to the ten largest clones. The sequencing sample was made of peripheral blood. The receptors were gathered from a woman in her 40s who had recovered from COVID-19.

This chain connects TRBV18 to TRBJ2-7; 9 bases fit TRBD1. The J segment lost 7 bases and the V segment lost 2 bases, leaving 3 bases of the junction unmatched. Germline CDR1 and CDR2: KGHSH and LQKENI. CDR3 length equals 13 residues. As DNA, the CDR3 is TGTGCCAGCTCACCAACGACAGGGGGAGAGCAGTACTTC. This sequence encodes CASSPTTGGEQYF.

This clone has only one observation. This chain uses TRBV7-2 with TRBJ2-1; 8 nucleotides match TRBD1. CDR1 and CDR2 from the germline V gene are SGHTA and FQGNSA. The J segment lost 2 bases and the V segment lost 7 bases, leaving 7 bases of the junction unmatched. CDR3 size: 15 residues. CDR3 region: CASTPVQGAYNEQFF. In DNA, the CDR3 is TGTGCCAGCACCCCCGTACAGGGGGCCTACAATGAGCAGTTCTTC.

The gene calls are TRBV19 and TRBJ2-7; weak D call: TRBD1 (6 bases). The CDR3 is made up of 15 amino acids. Germline assignment: CDR1 LNHDA and CDR2 SQIVND (reference sequence). Trimming pared 6 bases from V and 4 bases from J, leaving 19 bases between. CDR3 DNA sequence: TGTGCCAGTAGCCCACCCGGGACAAGGAGGTACGAGCAGTACTTC. Encoded protein: CASSPPGTRRYEQYF.

The chain uses TRBV11-3 and TRBJ1-2; D perhaps matches TRBD1 (6 bases). The V end was cut by 5 bases, the J end by 0 bases, with 25 bases between. CDR1 SGHNT and CDR2 YENEEA come from the germline V gene. The CDR3 length is 19 residues. The CDR3 loop is CASSRGGRAISFPNYGYTF. CDR3 sequence (DNA): TGTGCCAGCAGCCGGGGGGGCAGGGCGATTTCATTCCCTAACTATGGCTACACCTTC. Complete variable domain (other parts from reference TRBV11-3 and TRBJ1-2): EAGVVQSPRYKIIEKKQPVAFWCNPISGHNTLYWYLQNLGQGPELLIRYENEEAVDDSQLPKDRFSAERLKGVDSTLKIQPAELGDSAVYLCASSRGGRAISFPNYGYTFGSGTRLTVV.

V gene TRBV9 combines with J gene TRBJ1-4, with 7 bases that match TRBD1. V shed 3 bases and J 0 bases; nucleotides not matched to a gene: 5. The length of the CDR3 is 16 residues. Per germline, CDR1 SGDLS and CDR2 YYNGEE. The CDR3 reads CASSAGDSATNEKLFF. In DNA form, the CDR3 reads TGTGCCAGCAGCGCCGGGGACAGCGCAACTAATGAAAAACTGTTTTTT.

This chain connects TRBV19 to TRBJ1-1, with 8 bases aligning to TRBD1. The CDR3 spans 15 residues. Per the germline V gene, CDR1 is LNHDA and CDR2 is SQIVND (reference sequence). V was pared by 10 bases and J by 1 base, with 11 bases of the junction left unmatched. CDR3 nucleotide sequence: TGTGCCACCACACAGGGGGTGTCTCCGAACACTGAAGCTTTCTTT. Its translation is CATTQGVSPNTEAFF.

The rearrangement joins TRBV6-2 or TRBV6-3 to TRBJ2-7; D possibly corresponds to TRBD2 (5 bases). From germline, CDR1 is MNHEY and CDR2 SVGEGT. V was pared by 7 bases and J by 3 bases, with 16 bases between. The CDR3 covers 14 residues. In DNA, the CDR3 is TGTGCCAGCACCCCCGAGGGCTACCACTACGAGCAGTACGTC. Its translation is CASTPEGYHYEQYV.

The rearrangement links TRBV19 to TRBJ2-3; 14 bases fit TRBD2. The CDR3 has 15 amino acids. The germline gives CDR1 LNHDA, CDR2 SQIVND (reference sequence). The junction had 4 bases not matched to a gene; V was cut back by 6 bases and J by 5 bases. CDR3 residues: CASSPGTSGRDTQYF. In DNA, the CDR3 is TGTGCCAGTAGCCCCGGGACTAGCGGGAGAGATACGCAGTATTTT.

J is TRBJ2-3 and V is TRBV10-3; 7 nucleotides line up with TRBD2. In germline, CDR1 is ENHRY, CDR2 SYGVKD. The trim removed 6 bases at V and 1 base at J, leaving 1 base unmatched. The CDR3 is 13 residues long. Written as DNA, the CDR3 is TGTGCCATCAGGCTAGCGGGCACAGATACGCAGTATTTT. Its translation is CAIRLAGTDTQYF.

J is TRBJ1-2 and V is TRBV15, with D possibly being TRBD1 (6 bases). CDR1 is LNHNV, CDR2 YYDKDF, per germline (reference sequence). Trimming shortened V by 0 bases and J by 3 bases, and 17 bases separated the two germline ends. The CDR3 is made up of 17 amino acids. The CDR3 reads CATSRDYWARGDYGYTF. CDR3 coding DNA: TGTGCCACCAGCAGAGATTATTGGGCCAGGGGAGACTATGGCTACACCTTC.

The rearrangement links TRBV12-3 or TRBV12-4 to TRBJ2-3; no definite D call. This CDR3 is built from 13 residues. V was trimmed by 2 bases and J by 1 base, leaving 4 bases between them. Here the CDR3 reads CASSLLRTDTQYF. The CDR3 nucleotides are TGTGCCAGCAGTTTACTACGCACAGATACGCAGTATTTT.

The genes are TRBV6-2 or TRBV6-3 and TRBJ1-1, with 9 bases that match TRBD1. This CDR3 has 12 amino acids. Germline-derived CDR1 and CDR2 are MNHEY and SVGEGT. J lost 11 bases, V lost 6 bases, and 7 bases had no gene match. The CDR3 region is CASSQGQGVAFF. CDR3 sequence (DNA): TGTGCCAGCAGCCAGGGACAGGGTGTGGCTTTCTTT.

This sequence joins TRBV12-3 or TRBV12-4 and TRBJ1-2; D remains unclear. Trimming left V 3 bases short and J 2 bases short, with 7 bases between. The CDR3 extends over 13 amino acids. The CDR3 DNA reads as TGTGCCAGCAGTTTCTCGGGAAACTATGGCTACACCTTC. Encoded protein: CASSFSGNYGYTF.

This clone has a handful of counts. The gene calls are TRBV19 and TRBJ1-5; D may be TRBD1 (6 bases). CDR1 and CDR2 (germline): LNHDA, SQIVND (reference sequence). The CDR3 is 17 amino acids. Trimming removed 3 bases from V and 2 bases from J, with 17 bases in between. CDR3 amino acids: CASSMWQGRGGNQPQHF. Here the CDR3 DNA reads TGTGCCAGTAGTATGTGGCAGGGCAGGGGCGGCAATCAGCCCCAGCATTTT.

The chain employs TRBV6-2 or TRBV6-3 and TRBJ2-5, with a tentative D call TRBD2 (5 bases). V was trimmed by 5 bases and J by 0 bases, leaving 13 bases between them. This CDR3 has 15 amino acids. CDR1 is MNHEY and CDR2 is SVGEGT in the germline V gene. Here the CDR3 reads CASSGLAKYQETQYF. The CDR3 bases are TGTGCCAGCAGTGGGTTAGCGAAATACCAAGAGACCCAGTACTTC.